This TCR beta chain is drawn from a study of T cell responses to AZD1222 COVID-19 vaccine. Germline CDR1 is LNHDA and CDR2 is SQIVND (reference sequence). V gave up 5 bases and J gave up 7 bases, with 8 bases separating them. The CDR3 is 11 amino acids. Sequenced by immunoSEQ multiplex PCR; TCRdb stores in-frame clones only, minus some. The sample lists about 99,000 clones; over 75% were seen once. The chain employs TRBV19 and TRBJ1-2; D is undetermined. Sample: peripheral blood, taken on day 0 of AZD1222 vaccination. The source of this sequence is an adult in good health. CDR3: CASSFGFGYTF. The DNA of the CDR3 is TGTGCCAGTAGTTTTGGATTTGGCTACACCTTC. The variable domain in full, completed from reference TRBV19 and TRBJ1-2, reads DGGITQSPKYLFRKEGQNVTLSCEQNLNHDAMYWYRQDPGQGLRLIYYSQIVNDFQKGDIAEGYSVSREKKESFPLTVTSAQKNPTAFYLCASSFGFGYTFGSGTRLTVV.